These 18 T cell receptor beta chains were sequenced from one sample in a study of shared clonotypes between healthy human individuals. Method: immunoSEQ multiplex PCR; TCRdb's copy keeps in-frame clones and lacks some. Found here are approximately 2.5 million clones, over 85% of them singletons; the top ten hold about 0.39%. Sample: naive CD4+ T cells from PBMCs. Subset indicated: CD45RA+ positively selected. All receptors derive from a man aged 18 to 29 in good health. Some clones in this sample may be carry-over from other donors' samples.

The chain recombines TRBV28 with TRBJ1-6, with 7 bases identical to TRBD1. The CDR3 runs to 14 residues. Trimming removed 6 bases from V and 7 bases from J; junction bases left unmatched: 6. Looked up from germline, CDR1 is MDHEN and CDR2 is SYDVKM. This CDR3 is CASRTTGDNSPLHF. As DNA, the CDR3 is TGTGCCAGCAGAACAACAGGGGACAATTCACCCCTCCACTTT.

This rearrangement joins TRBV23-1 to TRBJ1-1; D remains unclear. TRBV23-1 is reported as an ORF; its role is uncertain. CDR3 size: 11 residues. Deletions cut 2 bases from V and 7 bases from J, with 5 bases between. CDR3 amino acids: CASSQGSEAFF. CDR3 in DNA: TGCGCCAGCAGTCAAGGTAGTGAAGCTTTCTTT.

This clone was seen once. CDR3 nucleotide sequence: TGCGCCAGCAGCTTGGGCCCGGCGGCGCTGAACTACGAGCAGTACTTC. Protein product: CASSLGPAALNYEQYF. This chain joins TRBV5-1 and TRBJ2-7; D remains ambiguous. V was clipped by 0 bases and J by 3 bases, with 16 bases between them. This CDR3 contains 16 residues. Per germline, CDR1 SGHRS and CDR2 YFSETQ.

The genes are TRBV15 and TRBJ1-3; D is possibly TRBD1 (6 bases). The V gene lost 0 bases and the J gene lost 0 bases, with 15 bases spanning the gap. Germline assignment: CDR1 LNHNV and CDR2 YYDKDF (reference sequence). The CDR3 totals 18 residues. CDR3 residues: CATSRDHLRTASGNTIYF. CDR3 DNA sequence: TGTGCCACCAGCAGAGATCATCTAAGGACAGCCTCTGGAAACACCATATATTTT.

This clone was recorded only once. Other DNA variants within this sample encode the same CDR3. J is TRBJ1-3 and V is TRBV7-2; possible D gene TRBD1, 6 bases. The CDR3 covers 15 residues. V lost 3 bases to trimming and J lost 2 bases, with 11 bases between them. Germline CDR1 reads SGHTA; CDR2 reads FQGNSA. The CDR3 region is CASSLAAGAGNTIYF. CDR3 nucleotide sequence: TGTGCCAGCAGCTTGGCGGCAGGGGCTGGAAACACCATATATTTT.

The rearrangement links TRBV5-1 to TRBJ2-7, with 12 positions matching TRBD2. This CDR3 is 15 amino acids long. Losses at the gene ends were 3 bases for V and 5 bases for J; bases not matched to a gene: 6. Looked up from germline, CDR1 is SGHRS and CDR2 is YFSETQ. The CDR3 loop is CASSSRTSGTDEQYF. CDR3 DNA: TGCGCCAGCAGCTCGAGGACTAGCGGGACGGACGAGCAGTACTTC.

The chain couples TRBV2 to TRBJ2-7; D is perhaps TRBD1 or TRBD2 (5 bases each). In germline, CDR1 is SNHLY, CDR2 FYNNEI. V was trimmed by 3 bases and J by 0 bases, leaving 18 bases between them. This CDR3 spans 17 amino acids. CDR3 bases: TGTGCCAGCAGTGAGGGGCGGGTTAGCTTAAGCTCCTACGAGCAGTACTTC. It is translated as CASSEGRVSLSSYEQYF.

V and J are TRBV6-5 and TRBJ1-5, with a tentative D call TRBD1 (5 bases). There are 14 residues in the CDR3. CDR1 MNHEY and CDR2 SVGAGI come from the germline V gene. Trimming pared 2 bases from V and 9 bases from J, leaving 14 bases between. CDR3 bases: TGTGCCAGCAGTTACGGCAGGGAGCGGGGGCCCCAGCATTTT. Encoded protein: CASSYGRERGPQHF.

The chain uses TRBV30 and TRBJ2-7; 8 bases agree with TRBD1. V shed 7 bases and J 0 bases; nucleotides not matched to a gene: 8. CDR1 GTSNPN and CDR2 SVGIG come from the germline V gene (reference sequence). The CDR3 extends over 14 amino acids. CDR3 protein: CASAGGLSSYEQYF. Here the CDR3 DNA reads TGTGCCTCAGCAGGGGGCCTTAGCTCCTACGAGCAGTACTTC.

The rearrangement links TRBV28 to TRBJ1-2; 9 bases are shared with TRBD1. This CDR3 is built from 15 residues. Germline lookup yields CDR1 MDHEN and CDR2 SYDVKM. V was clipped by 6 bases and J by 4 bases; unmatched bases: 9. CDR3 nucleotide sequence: TGTGCCAGCAGCTACCGGGACAGGGCCATCTATGGCTACACCTTC. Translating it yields CASSYRDRAIYGYTF.

The CDR3 loop is CASSPGTDNQPQHF. The CDR3 DNA is TGTGCCAGCAGCCCAGGGACAGACAATCAGCCCCAGCATTTT. V is TRBV7-6 and J is TRBJ1-5, with TRBD1 identical over 7 bases. The CDR3 covers 14 residues. Germline loops: CDR1 SGHVS, CDR2 FNYEAQ. Trimming cost V 5 bases and J 3 bases; bases outside gene matches: 4. Full variable domain (rest looked up from reference TRBV7-6 and TRBJ1-5): GAGVSQSPRYKVTKRGQDVALRCDPISGHVSLYWYRQALGQGPEFLTYFNYEAQQDKSGLPNDRFSAERPEGSISTLTIQRTEQRDSAMYRCASSPGTDNQPQHFGDGTRLSIL.

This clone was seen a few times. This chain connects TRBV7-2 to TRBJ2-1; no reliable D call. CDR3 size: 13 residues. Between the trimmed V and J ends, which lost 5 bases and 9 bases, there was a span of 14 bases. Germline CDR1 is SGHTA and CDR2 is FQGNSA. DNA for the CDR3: TGTGCCAGCAGCCCGACCCAGTGGGTTGAGCAGTTCTTC. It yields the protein CASSPTQWVEQFF.

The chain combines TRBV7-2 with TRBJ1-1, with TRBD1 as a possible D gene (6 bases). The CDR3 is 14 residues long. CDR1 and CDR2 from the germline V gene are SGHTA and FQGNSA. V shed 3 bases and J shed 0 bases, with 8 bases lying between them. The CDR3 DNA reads TGTGCCAGCAGCTTTCAGGGGATGAACACTGAAGCTTTCTTT. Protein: CASSFQGMNTEAFF.

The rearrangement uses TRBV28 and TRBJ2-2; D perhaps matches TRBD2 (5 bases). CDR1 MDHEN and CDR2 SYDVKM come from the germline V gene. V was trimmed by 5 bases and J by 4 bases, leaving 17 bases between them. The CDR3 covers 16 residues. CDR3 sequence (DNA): TGTGCCAGCAGTACCCCTAGCAGAGGAAGCACCGGGGAGCTGTTTTTT. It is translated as CASSTPSRGSTGELFF.

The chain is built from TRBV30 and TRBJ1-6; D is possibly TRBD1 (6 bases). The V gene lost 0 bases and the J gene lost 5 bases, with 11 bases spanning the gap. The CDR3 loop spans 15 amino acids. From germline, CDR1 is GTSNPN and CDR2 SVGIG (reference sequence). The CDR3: CAWSVGQGNNSPLHF. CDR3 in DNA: TGTGCCTGGAGTGTAGGGCAGGGGAATAATTCACCCCTCCACTTT.

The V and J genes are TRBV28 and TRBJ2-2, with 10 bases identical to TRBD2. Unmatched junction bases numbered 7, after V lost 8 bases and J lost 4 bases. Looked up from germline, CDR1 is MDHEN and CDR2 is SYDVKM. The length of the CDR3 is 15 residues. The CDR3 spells CASGRSGRGTGELFF. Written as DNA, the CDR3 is TGTGCCAGCGGCCGCAGCGGGAGGGGCACCGGGGAGCTGTTTTTT.

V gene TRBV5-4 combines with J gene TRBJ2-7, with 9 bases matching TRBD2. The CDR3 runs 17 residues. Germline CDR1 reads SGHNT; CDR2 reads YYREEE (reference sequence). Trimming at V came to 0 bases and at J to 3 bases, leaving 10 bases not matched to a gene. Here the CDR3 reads CASSLAPMVAGVYEQYF. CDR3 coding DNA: TGTGCCAGCAGCTTGGCCCCTATGGTAGCGGGAGTCTACGAGCAGTACTTC.

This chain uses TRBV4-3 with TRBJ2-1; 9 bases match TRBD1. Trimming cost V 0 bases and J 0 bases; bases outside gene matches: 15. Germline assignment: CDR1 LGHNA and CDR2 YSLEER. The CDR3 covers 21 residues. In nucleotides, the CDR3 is TGCGCCAGCAGCCAAGAGCCCCCGGGACAGGGAATTTTTAGCTCCTACAATGAGCAGTTCTTC. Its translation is CASSQEPPGQGIFSSYNEQFF.